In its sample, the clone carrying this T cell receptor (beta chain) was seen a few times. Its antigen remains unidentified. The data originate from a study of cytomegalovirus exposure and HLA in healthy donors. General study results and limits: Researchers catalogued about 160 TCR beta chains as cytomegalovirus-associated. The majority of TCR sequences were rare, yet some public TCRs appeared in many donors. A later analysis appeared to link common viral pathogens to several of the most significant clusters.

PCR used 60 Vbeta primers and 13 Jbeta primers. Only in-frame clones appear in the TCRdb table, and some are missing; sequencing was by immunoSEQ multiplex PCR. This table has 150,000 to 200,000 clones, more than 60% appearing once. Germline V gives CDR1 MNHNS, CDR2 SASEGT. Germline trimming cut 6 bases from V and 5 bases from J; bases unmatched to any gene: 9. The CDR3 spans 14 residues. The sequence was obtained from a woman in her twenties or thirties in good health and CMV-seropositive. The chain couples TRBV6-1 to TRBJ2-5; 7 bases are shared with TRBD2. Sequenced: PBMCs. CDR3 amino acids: CASSGTTLGETQYF. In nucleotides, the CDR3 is TGTGCCAGCAGCGGGACTACCCTCGGGGAGACCCAGTACTTC.